Listed here are 23 T cell receptor beta chains from one sample, sequenced in a study of T cell responses to AZD1222 COVID-19 vaccine. The table came from immunoSEQ multiplex PCR; TCRdb's copy has only in-frame clones and leaves some out. The sample yields roughly 120,000 clones, roughly 92% seen once. The material was peripheral blood, obtained 28 days after the second AZD1222 dose. These TCRs come from an adult who received the AZD1222 COVID-19 vaccine.

J is TRBJ1-2 and V is TRBV7-3; D may be TRBD1 (6 bases). This CDR3 has 15 residues. The V end lost 4 bases, the J end lost 4 bases, and 16 bases lay between the germline ends. Germline CDR1 reads SGHTA; CDR2 reads FQGTGA. The CDR3 DNA reads TGTGCCAGCAGCTCCCCGAGGGGGGGAGGCTATGGCTACACCTTC. Protein: CASSSPRGGGYGYTF. Supplemented by reference TRBV7-3 and TRBJ1-2, the full variable domain reads GAGVSQTPSNKVTEKGKYVELRCDPISGHTALYWYRQSLGQGPEFLIYFQGTGAADDSGLPNDRFFAVRPEGSVSTLKIQRTERGDSAVYLCASSSPRGGGYGYTFGSGTRLTVV.

This chain links TRBV7-2 with TRBJ2-3; 10 bases agree with TRBD2. Trimming cost V 0 bases and J 1 base; bases outside gene matches: 10. This CDR3 has 19 amino acids. The germline V gene has CDR1 SGHTA and CDR2 FQGNSA. The CDR3 spells CASSLARGEAGGRTDTQYF. The CDR3 DNA reads TGTGCCAGCAGCTTAGCGCGCGGGGAAGCGGGGGGGCGCACAGATACGCAGTATTTT.

The rearrangement uses TRBV7-9 and TRBJ2-7; the D gene is possibly TRBD2 (6 bases). Trimming shortened V by 2 bases and J by 4 bases, and 12 bases separated the two germline ends. CDR1 is SEHNR and CDR2 is FQNEAQ in the germline V gene (reference sequence). The CDR3 is 14 amino acids. CDR3 sequence: CASSLLGGLYEQYF. In nucleotides, the CDR3 is TGTGCCAGCAGCTTATTGGGGGGTTTGTACGAGCAGTACTTC.

The rearrangement uses TRBV14 and TRBJ1-6; a possible D gene is TRBD1 (6 bases). The CDR3 consists of 12 residues. Germline V gene lookup returns CDR1 SGHDN and CDR2 FVKESK. The V gene lost 4 bases and the J gene lost 11 bases, with 9 bases spanning the gap. This CDR3 reads CASSLQGTPLHF. In DNA, the CDR3 is TGTGCCAGCAGCCTACAGGGAACACCCCTCCACTTT.

In regard to this clone: Other DNA sequences in this sample translate to the same CDR3. The chain combines TRBV3-1 (or the pseudogene TRBV3-2) with TRBJ2-2, with D possibly being TRBD1 (6 bases). V shed 1 base and J shed 1 base, with 10 bases lying between them. The CDR3 loop spans 16 amino acids. Germline V CDR1 and CDR2: LGHDT, YNNKEL (reference sequence). CDR3 loop: CASSQGQELNTGELFF. The CDR3 DNA reads TGTGCCAGCAGCCAAGGACAGGAGCTGAACACCGGGGAGCTGTTTTTT.

This clone was counted between two and nine times. The chain is built from TRBV4-1 and TRBJ1-4, with TRBD1 matching 10 bases. CDR1 MGHRA and CDR2 YSYEKL come from the germline V gene. The CDR3 length is 17 residues. Trimming cost V 4 bases and J 6 bases; bases outside gene matches: 11. In nucleotides, the CDR3 is TGCGCCAGCAGCCCCATCCCGGGACAGGGGTTTTATGAAAAACTGTTTTTT. It specifies CASSPIPGQGFYEKLFF.

The chain is built from TRBV6-1 and TRBJ2-7; D gene uncertain. V lost 2 bases and J 2 bases, leaving 13 bases between the germline ends. CDR1 and CDR2 (germline): MNHNS, SASEGT. This CDR3 contains 15 residues. The CDR3 here is CASSEFWQPTYEQYF. The CDR3 DNA reads as TGTGCCAGCAGTGAATTTTGGCAGCCCACCTACGAGCAGTACTTC.

The chain couples TRBV6-4 to TRBJ2-3, with 9 bases fitting TRBD1. V gave up 6 bases and J gave up 3 bases; unmatched junction bases: 4. Germline assignment: CDR1 MRHNA and CDR2 SNTAGT. The CDR3 contains 14 residues. The CDR3 DNA is TGTGCCAGCAGCCTACAGGGGGCTACAGATACGCAGTATTTT. This gives the protein CASSLQGATDTQYF.

The gene calls are TRBV24-1 and TRBJ2-3; 11 nucleotides line up with TRBD2. This CDR3 is 15 amino acids long. The trim removed 7 bases at V and 1 base at J, leaving 3 bases unmatched. The V gene's germline CDR1 is KGHDR and CDR2 SFDVKD. CDR3 loop: CATSPLAGGTDTQYF. In DNA form, the CDR3 reads TGTGCCACCAGCCCACTAGCGGGGGGCACAGATACGCAGTATTTT.

The V and J genes are TRBV19 and TRBJ1-1; D might be TRBD1 (6 bases). This CDR3 comprises 15 residues. Germline loops: CDR1 LNHDA, CDR2 SQIVND (reference sequence). Trimming cost V 3 bases and J 4 bases, with 15 bases left between them. The CDR3 loop reads CASSIVGAGGTEAFF. The CDR3 DNA sequence: TGTGCCAGTAGTATTGTGGGGGCAGGTGGCACTGAAGCTTTCTTT.

This chain joins TRBV4-2 and TRBJ2-7; the D is unclear. CDR1 LGHNA and CDR2 YNFKEQ come from the germline V gene. V shed 3 bases and J shed 3 bases, with 3 bases lying between them. This CDR3 is built from 11 residues. DNA of the CDR3: TGTGCCAGCAGCCAGGACTACGAGCAGTACTTC. Amino acid sequence: CASSQDYEQYF.

The table lists this clone with a count of one. The chain recombines TRBV6-6 with TRBJ2-5; the match to TRBD2 covers 7 bases. The junction had 5 bases not matched to a gene; V was cut back by 2 bases and J by 2 bases. CDR1 is MNHNY and CDR2 is SVGAGI in the germline V gene (reference sequence). This CDR3 contains 15 residues. The CDR3 DNA reads as TGTGCCAGCAGTTACGGTGGGGGGGGGCAAGAGACCCAGTACTTC. It encodes CASSYGGGGQETQYF.

The J gene is TRBJ2-5, the V gene TRBV7-2; weak D call: TRBD2 (6 bases). There are 15 residues in the CDR3. Germline loops: CDR1 SGHTA, CDR2 FQGNSA. V was clipped by 4 bases and J by 2 bases, with 14 bases between them. The CDR3 is CASSSGLQPQETQYF. CDR3 sequence (DNA): TGTGCCAGCAGCTCGGGACTCCAGCCTCAAGAGACCCAGTACTTC.

The V call is TRBV5-6, the J call TRBJ1-6; 9 nucleotides agree with TRBD1. Looked up from germline, CDR1 is SGHDT and CDR2 is YYEEEE. The trim removed 2 bases at V and 8 bases at J, leaving 8 bases unmatched. This CDR3 comprises 16 residues. The CDR3 region is CASSFRPGQGYSPLHF. DNA for the CDR3: TGTGCCAGCAGCTTTAGGCCGGGACAGGGATATTCACCCCTCCACTTT.

The CDR3 reads CASSQERSGELFF. The CDR3 nucleotides are TGCGCCAGCAGCCAAGAGCGCTCGGGGGAGCTGTTTTTT. The chain combines TRBV4-3 with TRBJ2-2; D is uncertain. The germline V and J ends were trimmed by 0 bases and 8 bases, with 7 bases remaining between them. The germline gives CDR1 LGHNA, CDR2 YSLEER. This CDR3 contains 13 residues.

Here the CDR3 DNA reads TGTGCCAGCAGCTTAGCCCGGGGGAGGGAGCAGTACTTC. Its protein is CASSLARGREQYF. The rearrangement joins TRBV11-2 to TRBJ2-7, with D perhaps matching TRBD2 (6 bases). V was clipped by 1 base and J by 7 bases, with 11 bases between them. This CDR3 comprises 13 residues. The germline gives CDR1 SGHAT, CDR2 FQNNGV.

The chain couples TRBV10-3 to TRBJ2-7, with D perhaps matching TRBD1 or TRBD2 (6 bases each). The V end lost 2 bases, the J end lost 7 bases, and 15 bases lay between the germline ends. The CDR3 runs to 14 residues. Germline lookup yields CDR1 ENHRY and CDR2 SYGVKD. CDR3 nucleotides: TGTGCCATCAGTGAGCGAAAGGGGGAGGAAGAGCAGTACTTC. This encodes CAISERKGEEEQYF.

J is TRBJ2-1 and V is TRBV7-8; D gene unclear. Germline-derived CDR1 and CDR2 are SGHVS and FQNEAQ. The V end lost 6 bases, the J end lost 4 bases, and 10 bases lay between the germline ends. CDR3 size: 13 residues. The CDR3 DNA follows: TGTGCCAGCAGACCCCCAGCATACAATGAGCAGTTCTTC. Amino acid sequence: CASRPPAYNEQFF.

This clone occurred a few times. The V call is TRBV5-1, the J call TRBJ1-1; 7 nucleotides align to TRBD1. The J segment lost 0 bases and the V segment lost 0 bases, leaving 8 bases of the junction unmatched. CDR1 and CDR2 (germline): SGHRS, YFSETQ. The CDR3 is 17 amino acids. CDR3 residues: CASSLARGATMNTEAFF. The CDR3 coding sequence is TGCGCCAGCAGCTTGGCCAGGGGGGCGACCATGAACACTGAAGCTTTCTTT. Together with reference TRBV5-1 and TRBJ1-1, the CDR3 gives the full variable domain: KAGVTQTPRYLIKTRGQQVTLSCSPISGHRSVSWYQQTPGQGLQFLFEYFSETQRNKGNFPGRFSGRQFSNSRSEMNVSTLELGDSALYLCASSLARGATMNTEAFFGQGTRLTVV.

V and J are TRBV4-2 and TRBJ2-7; 8 bases agree with TRBD1. Per germline, CDR1 LGHNA and CDR2 YNFKEQ. Trimming at V came to 4 bases and at J to 3 bases, leaving 8 bases not matched to a gene. CDR3 length: 15 residues. The CDR3 sequence is CASSRGDRRHYEQYF. The CDR3 DNA is TGTGCCAGCAGCCGGGGGGACAGGCGACACTACGAGCAGTACTTC.

The chain joins TRBV6-1 to TRBJ2-3, with TRBD2 matching over 10 bases. CDR3 length: 17 amino acids. Looked up from germline, CDR1 is MNHNS and CDR2 is SASEGT. Unmatched junction bases numbered 11, after V lost 3 bases and J lost 5 bases. The CDR3 protein is CASSDGGGLAGVDTQYF. The CDR3 DNA reads TGTGCCAGCAGTGACGGCGGGGGGCTAGCGGGGGTAGATACGCAGTATTTT.

This chain connects TRBV4-1 to TRBJ1-2; no firm D call. V was pared by 6 bases and J by 4 bases, with 12 bases between. The CDR3 consists of 13 residues. Germline CDR1 and CDR2: MGHRA and YSYEKL. Here the CDR3 DNA reads TGCGCCAGCAGAGTCCCAGGAGGCTATGGCTACACCTTC. It specifies CASRVPGGYGYTF.

V gene TRBV28 combines with J gene TRBJ1-5; tentatively, D is TRBD1 (6 bases). The V gene's germline CDR1 is MDHEN and CDR2 SYDVKM. The CDR3 runs to 14 residues. V was cut by 3 bases and J by 6 bases, with 12 bases left in between. CDR3 sequence (DNA): TGTGCCAGCAGTTTGCCCGGACAGATTCAGCCCCAGCATTTT. Its protein product is CASSLPGQIQPQHF.